Described below is a single T cell receptor (beta chain) sequence and its context. What it recognizes is unknown. In the naive CD8 group, cells lacked CD45RO and were positively selected for CCR7, so terminally differentiated effector memory CD45RA+ cells were left out. Those who donated, Caucasian adults without exception, all lived in Nashville, Tennessee. The sample comes from a study of shared clonotypes between healthy human individuals. In the source study's methods: Junction-only sequences produced by ImmunoSEQ had no quality scores, so filtering differed. Using immunoSEQ multiplex PCR, the repertoire was profiled, and TCRdb retains in-frame clones only, with some absent. V and J calls and clone size are those listed in that table; D and trimming were worked out from the DNA. The data hold about 2.1 million clones, with roughly 91% observed a single time. The study's findings and limits: Exclusively blood specimens were collected; tissue repertoires likely differ. Clonotypes shared by all four sorted-subset donors had higher generation probabilities than non-shared clonotypes.

The CDR3 totals 13 residues. Germline V lookup: CDR1 SNHLY, CDR2 FYNNEI. The ends were cut back, 7 bases at V and 2 bases at J, with 12 bases in the middle. The receptor comes from a man aged 18 to 35 in good health. Some clones in this sample may be carry-over from other donors' samples. The sequenced sample was naive CD8+ T cells from PBMCs. The chain recombines TRBV2 with TRBJ2-7; either TRBD1 or TRBD2 may fit D (5 bases each). This chain's CDR3 is CASKPGRAYEQYF. CDR3 in DNA: TGTGCCAGCAAGCCGGGACGGGCCTACGAGCAGTACTTC.